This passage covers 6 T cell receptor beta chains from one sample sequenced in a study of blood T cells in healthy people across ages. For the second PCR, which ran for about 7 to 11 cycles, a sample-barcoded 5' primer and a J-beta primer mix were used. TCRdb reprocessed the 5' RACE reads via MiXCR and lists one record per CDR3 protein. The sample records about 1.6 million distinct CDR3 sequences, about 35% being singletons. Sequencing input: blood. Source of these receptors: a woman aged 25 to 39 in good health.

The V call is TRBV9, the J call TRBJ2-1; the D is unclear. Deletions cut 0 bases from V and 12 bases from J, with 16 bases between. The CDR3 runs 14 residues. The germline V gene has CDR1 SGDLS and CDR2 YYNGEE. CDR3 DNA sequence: TGTGCCAGCAGCGTAGCGGTCGCCAATGATGGGCAGTTCTTC. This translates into CASSVAVANDGQFF.

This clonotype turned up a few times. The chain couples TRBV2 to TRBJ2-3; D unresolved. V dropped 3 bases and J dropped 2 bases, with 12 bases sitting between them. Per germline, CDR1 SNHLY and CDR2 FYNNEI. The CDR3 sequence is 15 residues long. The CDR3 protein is CASSDVFTLTDTQYF. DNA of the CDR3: TGTGCCAGCAGTGACGTCTTTACCCTCACAGATACGCAGTATTTT.

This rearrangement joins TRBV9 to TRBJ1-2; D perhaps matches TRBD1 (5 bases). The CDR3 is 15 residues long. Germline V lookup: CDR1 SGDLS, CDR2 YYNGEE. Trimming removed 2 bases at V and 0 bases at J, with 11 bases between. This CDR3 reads CASSVGTTANYGYTF. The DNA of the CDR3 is TGTGCCAGCAGCGTCGGGACGACCGCTAACTATGGCTACACCTTC. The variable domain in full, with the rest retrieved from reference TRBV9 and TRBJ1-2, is DSGVTQTPKHLITATGQRVTLRCSPRSGDLSVYWYQQSLDQGLQFLIQYYNGEERAKGNILERFSAQQFPDLHSELNLSSLELGDSALYFCASSVGTTANYGYTFGSGTRLTVV.

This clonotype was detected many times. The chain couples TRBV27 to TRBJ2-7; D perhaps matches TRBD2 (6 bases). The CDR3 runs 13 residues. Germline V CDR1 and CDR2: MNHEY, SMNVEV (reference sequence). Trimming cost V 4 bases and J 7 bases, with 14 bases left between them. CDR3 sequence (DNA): TGTGCCAGCAGTTCCCACTTAGGAGGGGAGCAGTACTTC. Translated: CASSSHLGGEQYF.

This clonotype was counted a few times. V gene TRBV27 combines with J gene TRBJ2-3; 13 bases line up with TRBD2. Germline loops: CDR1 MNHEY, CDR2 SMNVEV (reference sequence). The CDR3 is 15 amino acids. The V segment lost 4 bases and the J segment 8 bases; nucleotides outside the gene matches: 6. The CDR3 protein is CASSSGLAGVSTQYF. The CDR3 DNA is TGTGCCAGCAGTTCAGGACTAGCGGGAGTTAGTACGCAGTATTTT.

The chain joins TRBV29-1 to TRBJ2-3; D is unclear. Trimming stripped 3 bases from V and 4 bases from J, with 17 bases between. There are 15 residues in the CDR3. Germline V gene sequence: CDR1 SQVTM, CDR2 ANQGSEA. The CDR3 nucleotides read TGCAGCGTTGAGACTGGGCCTAAACGGCCAGATACGCAGTATTTT. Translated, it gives CSVETGPKRPDTQYF.